These T cell receptor beta chains were read from a single sample in a study of immune cell composition in non-small cell lung cancer. Profiling relied on immunoSEQ multiplex PCR, and the TCRdb table lists in-frame clones only, not all of them. The sample gives around 2,000 clones, 60% to 75% of which show up once; approximately 15% is in the top ten. The sample was non-adjacent lung tissue. These receptor sequences come from a human donor with non-small cell lung cancer. The CDR3 runs from the conserved cysteine through the conserved F or W. Fields, in order: V gene, CDR3 length, clone size, J gene, D gene, CDR3 protein, CDR3 DNA. The D gene is left open where the match is weak. Expanded clones get a size class; other rows say once, few or many, or leave the size out.

V: TRBV14; length: 14; size: few; J: TRBJ2-1; D: NA; CDR3: CASSPRLAVNEQFF; DNA: TGTGCCAGCAGCCCCCGATTAGCCGTCAATGAGCAGTTCTTC
V: TRBV19; length: 15; size: hyperexpanded; J: TRBJ2-7; D: TRBD1; CDR3: CASSLRTGQSFEQYF; DNA: TGTGCCAGTAGTCTCAGGACAGGGCAGTCGTTCGAGCAGTACTTC
V: TRBV27; length: 14; size: NA; J: TRBJ1-3; D: NA; CDR3: CASSPGMDGNTIYF; DNA: TGTGCCAGCAGTCCCGGGATGGACGGAAACACCATATATTTT
V: TRBV28; length: 14; size: NA; J: TRBJ2-7; D: TRBD1; CDR3: CASSLTGSSYEQYF; DNA: TGTGCCAGCAGTTTGACAGGGAGCTCCTACGAGCAGTACTTC
V: TRBV18; length: 17; size: NA; J: TRBJ2-7; D: TRBD2; CDR3: CASSEGTSGLSSYEQYF; DNA: TGTGCCAGCTCAGAAGGGACTAGCGGCCTCAGCTCCTACGAGCAGTACTTC
V: TRBV11-2; length: 14; size: NA; J: TRBJ2-7; D: NA; CDR3: CASSLRDTNGEQYF; DNA: TGTGCCAGCAGCTTACGGGACACCAATGGAGAGCAGTACTTC
V: TRBV2; length: 11; size: NA; J: TRBJ2-5; D: NA; CDR3: CASSEQETQYF; DNA: TGTGCCAGCAGTGAACAGGAGACCCAGTACTTC
V: TRBV19; length: 14; size: NA; J: TRBJ1-5; D: NA; CDR3: CASSIAGSNQPQHF; DNA: TGTGCCAGTAGTATAGCAGGTAGCAATCAGCCCCAGCATTTT
V: TRBV7-9; length: 15; size: large; J: TRBJ2-7; D: NA; CDR3: CASSLGSTIGDEQYF; DNA: TGTGCCAGCAGCTTGGGCTCTACAATCGGGGACGAGCAGTACTTC
V: TRBV7-2; length: 15; size: few; J: TRBJ1-3; D: NA; CDR3: CASSLDRVSGNTIYF; DNA: TGTGCCAGCAGCTTAGACAGGGTCTCTGGAAACACCATATATTTT
V: TRBV9; length: 14; size: NA; J: TRBJ2-7; D: NA; CDR3: CASSVDQGGEEQYF; DNA: TGTGCCAGCAGCGTAGATCAGGGAGGAGAGGAGCAGTACTTC
V: TRBV5-4; length: 17; size: NA; J: TRBJ2-3; D: TRBD2; CDR3: CASSLRLAGGPTDTQYF; DNA: TGTGCCAGCAGCTTGCGGCTAGCGGGAGGCCCCACAGATACGCAGTATTTT
V: TRBV7-6; length: 14; size: NA; J: TRBJ2-1; D: TRBD2; CDR3: CASSLVGEGYEQFF; DNA: TGTGCCAGCAGCTTAGTTGGGGAGGGGTATGAGCAGTTCTTC
V: TRBV6-1; length: 14; size: NA; J: TRBJ2-3; D: NA; CDR3: CASNQGGAADTQYF; DNA: TGTGCCAGCAACCAGGGCGGGGCCGCAGATACGCAGTATTTT
V: TRBV28; length: 19; size: few; J: TRBJ1-5; D: TRBD1; CDR3: CASKSRQGSGWGSNQPQHF; DNA: TGTGCCAGCAAAAGCAGACAGGGGAGTGGGTGGGGTAGCAATCAGCCCCAGCATTTT
V: TRBV5-1; length: 14; size: NA; J: TRBJ2-7; D: TRBD1; CDR3: CASSLGQGANEQYF; DNA: TGCGCCAGCAGCCTAGGACAGGGGGCAAACGAGCAGTACTTC
V: TRBV5-8; length: 15; size: NA; J: TRBJ2-2; D: TRBD2; CDR3: CASSPGLAGAGELFF; DNA: TGTGCCAGCAGCCCGGGACTAGCGGGAGCCGGGGAGCTGTTTTTT
V: TRBV11-2; length: 14; size: NA; J: TRBJ2-3; D: NA; CDR3: CASSPESPPDTQYF; DNA: TGTGCCAGCAGCCCGGAGAGTCCCCCAGATACGCAGTATTTT
V: TRBV14; length: 16; size: few; J: TRBJ2-5; D: TRBD1; CDR3: CASSQGVRTGEETQYF; DNA: TGTGCCAGCAGCCAAGGAGTCAGGACAGGGGAAGAGACCCAGTACTTC
V: TRBV18; length: 15; size: NA; J: TRBJ2-7; D: TRBD1; CDR3: CASSPPGTGGNEQYF; DNA: TGTGCCAGCTCACCACCGGGAACAGGGGGGAACGAGCAGTACTTC
V: TRBV5-6; length: 13; size: once; J: TRBJ2-7; D: NA; CDR3: CASSGSSADEQYF; DNA: TGTGCCAGCAGCGGCTCTAGCGCCGACGAGCAGTACTTC
V: TRBV6-6; length: 13; size: NA; J: TRBJ2-7; D: NA; CDR3: CASSHGSGYEQYF; DNA: TGTGCCAGCAGTCACGGCTCGGGCTACGAGCAGTACTTC
V: TRBV9; length: 15; size: NA; J: TRBJ2-1; D: TRBD2; CDR3: CASSVGPAGGPSQFF; DNA: TGTGCCAGCAGCGTAGGTCCAGCGGGAGGGCCTAGTCAGTTCTTC
V: TRBV30; length: 14; size: NA; J: TRBJ1-5; D: TRBD1; CDR3: CAWKGTATNQPQHF; DNA: TGTGCCTGGAAGGGGACAGCGACCAATCAGCCCCAGCATTTT
V: TRBV5-1; length: 15; size: NA; J: TRBJ2-7; D: NA; CDR3: CASSFYGGSSYEQYF; DNA: TGCGCCAGCAGCTTTTATGGCGGGTCCTCCTACGAGCAGTACTTC
V: TRBV6-4; length: 15; size: NA; J: TRBJ2-1; D: NA; CDR3: CASSLDGGTYNEQFF; DNA: TGTGCCAGCTCCCTAGACGGGGGAACCTACAATGAGCAGTTCTTC
V: TRBV30; length: 15; size: NA; J: TRBJ1-1; D: NA; CDR3: CAWSGRWDTNTEAFF; DNA: TGTGCCTGGAGTGGAAGGTGGGACACCAACACTGAAGCTTTCTTT
V: TRBV15; length: 17; size: few; J: TRBJ2-1; D: TRBD2; CDR3: CATSTEKGLAGGYEQFF; DNA: TGTGCCACCAGCACCGAAAAGGGACTAGCGGGAGGGTATGAGCAGTTCTTC